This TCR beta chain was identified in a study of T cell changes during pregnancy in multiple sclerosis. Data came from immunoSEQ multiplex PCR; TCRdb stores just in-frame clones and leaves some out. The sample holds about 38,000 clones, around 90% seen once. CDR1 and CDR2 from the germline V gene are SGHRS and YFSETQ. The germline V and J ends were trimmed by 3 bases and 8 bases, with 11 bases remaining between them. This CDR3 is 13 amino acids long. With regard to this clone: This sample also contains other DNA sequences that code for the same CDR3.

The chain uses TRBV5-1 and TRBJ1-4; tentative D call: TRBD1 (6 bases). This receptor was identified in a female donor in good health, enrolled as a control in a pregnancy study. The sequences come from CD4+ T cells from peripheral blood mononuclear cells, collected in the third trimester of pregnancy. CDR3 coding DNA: TGCGCCAGCAGCTCTGGGGGCAGGGAAAAACTGTTTTTT. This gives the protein CASSSGGREKLFF.